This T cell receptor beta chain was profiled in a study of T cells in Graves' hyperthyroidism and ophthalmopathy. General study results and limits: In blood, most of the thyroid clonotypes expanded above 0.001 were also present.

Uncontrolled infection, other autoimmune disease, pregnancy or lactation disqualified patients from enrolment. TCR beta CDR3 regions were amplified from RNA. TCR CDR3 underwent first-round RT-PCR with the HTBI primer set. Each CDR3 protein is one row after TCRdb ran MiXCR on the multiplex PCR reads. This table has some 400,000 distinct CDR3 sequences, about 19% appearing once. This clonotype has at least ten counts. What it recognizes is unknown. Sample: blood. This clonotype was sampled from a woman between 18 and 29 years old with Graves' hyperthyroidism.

CDR3 sequence reads: CSGRQGSSGNTIYF. CDR3 nucleotides: TGCAGCGGACGACAGGGTTCCTCTGGAAACACCATATATTTT. The rearrangement uses TRBV29-1 and TRBJ1-3; TRBD1 aligns across 7 bases. This CDR3 is 14 amino acids long. Losses at the gene ends were 7 bases for V and 0 bases for J; bases not matched to a gene: 6. The germline V gene has CDR1 SQVTM and CDR2 ANQGSEA. Variable domain in full (rest from reference TRBV29-1 and TRBJ1-3): SAVISQKPSRDICQRGTSLTIQCQVDSQVTMMFWYRQQPGQSLTLIATANQGSEATYESGFVIDKFPISRPNLTFSTLTVSNMSPEDSSIYLCSGRQGSSGNTIYFGEGSWLTVV.